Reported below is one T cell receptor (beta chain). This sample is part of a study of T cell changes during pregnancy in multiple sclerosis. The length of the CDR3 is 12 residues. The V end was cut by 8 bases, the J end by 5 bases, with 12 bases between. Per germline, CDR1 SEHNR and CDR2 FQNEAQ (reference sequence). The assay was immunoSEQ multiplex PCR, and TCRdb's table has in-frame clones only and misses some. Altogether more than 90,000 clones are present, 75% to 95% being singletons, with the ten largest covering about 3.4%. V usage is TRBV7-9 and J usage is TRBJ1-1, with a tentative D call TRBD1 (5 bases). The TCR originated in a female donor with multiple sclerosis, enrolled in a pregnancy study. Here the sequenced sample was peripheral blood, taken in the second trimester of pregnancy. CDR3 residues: CASGGVTTEAFF. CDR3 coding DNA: TGTGCCAGCGGGGGGGTAACGACTGAAGCTTTCTTT.